What follows are 20 T cell receptor beta chains derived from one specimen sequenced in a study of T cell responses to AZD1222 COVID-19 vaccine. Assay: immunoSEQ multiplex PCR; the TCRdb copy retains only in-frame clones and omits some. The sample has approximately 110,000 clones; roughly 87% are singletons. Sample: peripheral blood, taken 28 days after the second AZD1222 dose. The receptors were gathered from an adult who received the AZD1222 COVID-19 vaccine.

The chain uses TRBV4-1 and TRBJ2-2; 7 bases agree with TRBD2. The CDR3 length is 16 residues. Trimming removed 5 bases from V and 6 bases from J; junction bases left unmatched: 12. CDR1 and CDR2 from the germline V gene are MGHRA and YSYEKL. CDR3 coding DNA: TGCGCCAGCAGCTTACGCTGGGGGGGGACGCCCGGGGAGCTGTTTTTT. Translated: CASSLRWGGTPGELFF.

CDR3 residues: CASSQRWRAGTDTQYF. In DNA form, the CDR3 reads TGTGCCAGCAGCCAACGGTGGCGAGCGGGCACAGATACGCAGTATTTT. The gene calls are TRBV3-1 (or the pseudogene TRBV3-2) and TRBJ2-3, with D perhaps TRBD2 (5 bases). Deletions cut 2 bases from V and 1 base from J, with 13 bases between. Germline V gene lookup returns CDR1 LGHDT and CDR2 YNNKEL (reference sequence). The CDR3 length is 16 residues.

This chain connects TRBV30 to TRBJ1-2; D remains ambiguous. Deletions cut 2 bases from V and 8 bases from J, with 24 bases between. This CDR3 spans 16 amino acids. The germline V gene encodes CDR1 GTSNPN and CDR2 SVGIG (reference sequence). CDR3 sequence (DNA): TGTGCCTGGAGTCCGAGGACGGTACTTCTAACTGAGGGCTACACCTTC. Translated, it gives CAWSPRTVLLTEGYTF.

The chain couples TRBV7-8 to TRBJ2-3; TRBD2 agrees at 7 bases. J lost 7 bases, V lost 4 bases, and 20 bases had no gene match. Germline-derived CDR1 and CDR2 are SGHVS and FQNEAQ. The CDR3 runs to 18 residues. This CDR3 is CASSSGTLGREIPYTQYF. CDR3 nucleotides: TGTGCCAGCAGCTCAGGAACCCTTGGGCGGGAGATCCCCTATACGCAGTATTTT.

This chain connects TRBV30 to TRBJ1-1, with 9 bases fitting TRBD1. The germline V gene has CDR1 GTSNPN and CDR2 SVGIG (reference sequence). V was pared by 3 bases and J by 4 bases, with 15 bases of the junction left unmatched. This CDR3 has 17 amino acids. DNA of the CDR3: TGTGCCTGGAGCATACAGGGGGCCTTCTTCGAAGTCACTGAAGCTTTCTTT. Protein product: CAWSIQGAFFEVTEAFF.

The rearrangement links TRBV18 to TRBJ1-5; D gene ambiguous. V was cut by 3 bases and J by 5 bases, with 8 bases left in between. CDR1 KGHSH and CDR2 LQKENI come from the germline V gene. This CDR3 has 13 residues. CDR3: CASSPLGYQPQHF. The CDR3 DNA follows: TGTGCCAGCTCACCTCTGGGGTATCAGCCCCAGCATTTT.

This chain links TRBV6-1 with TRBJ1-1, with D unclear. Germline V gives CDR1 MNHNS, CDR2 SASEGT. V shed 3 bases and J shed 0 bases, with 11 bases lying between them. This CDR3 has 15 residues. The CDR3 coding sequence is TGTGCCAGCAGTGATAGGGCAGGAATGAACACTGAAGCTTTCTTT. Protein sequence: CASSDRAGMNTEAFF.

V is TRBV11-2 and J is TRBJ1-1; the match to TRBD1 covers 11 bases. From germline, CDR1 is SGHAT and CDR2 FQNNGV. V lost 5 bases and J lost 3; bases outside the gene matches: 8. This CDR3 contains 16 residues. CDR3 DNA sequence: TGTGCCAGCAGCAACGGACAGGGGGCGAGAGACACTGAAGCTTTCTTT. Its translation: CASSNGQGARDTEAFF.

The gene calls are TRBV7-6 and TRBJ2-7; 9 nucleotides align to TRBD2. V lost 5 bases, J lost 3 bases, and 11 bases stayed unmatched. The germline V gene has CDR1 SGHVS and CDR2 FNYEAQ. The CDR3 runs 16 residues. CDR3 nucleotide sequence: TGTGCCAGCAGCCCTCCTTCGAGACTAGCGGACTACGAGCAGTACTTC. Protein: CASSPPSRLADYEQYF.

This chain links TRBV4-3 with TRBJ2-7; D perhaps matches TRBD1 (6 bases). The CDR3 is made up of 16 amino acids. The V and J ends lost 0 bases and 0 bases respectively, with 12 bases between them. Germline V gene sequence: CDR1 LGHNA, CDR2 YSLEER. The CDR3 DNA follows: TGCGCCAGCAGCCAAGAGTTTCCAGGGGCCTCCTACGAGCAGTACTTC. Encoded protein: CASSQEFPGASYEQYF.

This chain uses TRBV28 with TRBJ1-4; no firm D call. Looked up from germline, CDR1 is MDHEN and CDR2 is SYDVKM. V lost 5 bases and J lost 5, with 24 bases in between. This CDR3 comprises 18 residues. CDR3 region: CASSNNHGVGQGNEKLFF. DNA for the CDR3: TGTGCCAGCAGTAACAATCATGGGGTGGGTCAAGGGAATGAAAAACTGTTTTTT.

V gene TRBV19 combines with J gene TRBJ1-3; 8 bases line up with TRBD1. Germline V gives CDR1 LNHDA, CDR2 SQIVND (reference sequence). Losses at the gene ends were 5 bases for V and 4 bases for J; bases not matched to a gene: 4. CDR3 length equals 14 residues. Written as DNA, the CDR3 is TGTGCCAGTAGTCCGACAGGGGTCGGAAACACCATATATTTT. Protein sequence: CASSPTGVGNTIYF.

For the CDR3, the DNA is TGTGCCAGCAGCTCGGCAGGGGGATATGAGCAGTTCTTC. It translates to CASSSAGGYEQFF. The chain has TRBV7-2 and TRBJ2-1; 7 nucleotides align to TRBD1. In germline, CDR1 is SGHTA, CDR2 FQGNSA. V was pared by 4 bases and J by 8 bases, with 5 bases of the junction left unmatched. This CDR3 has 13 residues. The full variable domain, with the rest looked up from reference TRBV7-2 and TRBJ2-1, is GAGVSQSPSNKVTEKGKDVELRCDPISGHTALYWYRQSLGQGLEFLIYFQGNSAPDKSGLPSDRFSAERTGGSVSTLTIQRTQQEDSAVYLCASSSAGGYEQFFGPGTRLTVL.

The chain combines TRBV28 with TRBJ1-5; 7 positions match TRBD1. CDR3 length: 15 residues. The V gene end was trimmed by 5 bases and the J gene end by 5 bases; junction bases not matched to a gene: 9. Germline V lookup: CDR1 MDHEN, CDR2 SYDVKM. The CDR3 DNA is TGTGCCAGCAGTCCTATGACAGGGACGGATCAGCCCCAGCATTTT. Amino acids: CASSPMTGTDQPQHF.

Within the sample, this clone is medium-sized (0.01 to 0.1%). The gene calls are TRBV5-1 and TRBJ2-7, with TRBD2 matching over 11 bases. The junction had 7 bases not matched to a gene; V was cut back by 0 bases and J by 5 bases. The germline CDR1 and CDR2 sequences are SGHRS and YFSETQ. The CDR3 runs 16 residues. CDR3 coding DNA: TGCGCCAGCAGCTTGGTTAGCGGGAGGGCACTAGACGAGCAGTACTTC. Translation gives CASSLVSGRALDEQYF.

The rearrangement joins TRBV6-2 or TRBV6-3 to TRBJ1-6; 8 bases map to TRBD1. The trim removed 1 base at V and 8 bases at J, leaving 10 bases unmatched. This CDR3 is built from 17 residues. Germline lookup yields CDR1 MNHEY and CDR2 SVGEGT. CDR3 protein: CASSYLRRDRTYSPLHF. In nucleotides, the CDR3 is TGTGCCAGCAGTTACTTGCGCCGGGACAGGACATATTCACCCCTCCACTTT.

The V and J genes are TRBV4-1 and TRBJ2-1; no firm D call. Germline values: CDR1 MGHRA, CDR2 YSYEKL. The CDR3 consists of 12 residues. V gave up 1 base and J gave up 9 bases, with 7 bases separating them. The chain's CDR3 is CASSQVQSEQFF. The CDR3 nucleotides read TGCGCCAGCAGCCAAGTCCAGTCTGAGCAGTTCTTC.

The J gene is TRBJ1-6, the V gene TRBV5-6; D gene unclear. The germline V and J ends were trimmed by 1 base and 12 bases, with 14 bases remaining between them. CDR1 and CDR2 (germline): SGHDT, YYEEEE. The CDR3 is made up of 14 amino acids. The CDR3 sequence is CASSLRRSLEPLHF. The CDR3 bases are TGTGCCAGCAGCTTGAGGCGGAGTTTGGAACCCCTCCACTTT.

Ten or more counts support this clone. The genes are TRBV7-2 and TRBJ1-3, with 8 bases aligning to TRBD1. Germline values: CDR1 SGHTA, CDR2 FQGNSA. V trimming: 1 base; J trimming: 4 bases; junction bases outside the gene matches: 3. The CDR3 runs to 15 residues. The CDR3 loop reads CASSLVTGGGNTIYF. CDR3 nucleotide sequence: TGTGCCAGCAGCTTAGTAACAGGGGGAGGAAACACCATATATTTT.

The chain recombines TRBV19 with TRBJ1-5; 7 bases map to TRBD1. Per germline, CDR1 LNHDA and CDR2 SQIVND (reference sequence). This CDR3 contains 14 residues. V lost 5 bases and J lost 4; bases outside the gene matches: 5. CDR3 residues: CASSAGQQNQPQHF. CDR3 coding DNA: TGTGCCAGTAGTGCGGGACAGCAGAATCAGCCCCAGCATTTT.